The 29 T cell receptor beta chains given below trace back to one sample, sequenced in a study of early T cells in non-severe SARS-CoV-2 infection. TCRdb reprocessed the 5' RACE reads with MiXCR, giving one entry per CDR3 protein. The sample consists of roughly 70,000 distinct CDR3 sequences, over 10% of them appearing once. Material: whole blood. These receptors all stem from an adult who was a healthcare worker with PCR-confirmed SARS-CoV-2 infection or an uninfected control (not recorded which).

This clonotype was seen a handful of times. Germline is not matched at one junction end, which may reflect a read error. The CDR3: CHTKSSYEQYF. The CDR3 DNA follows: TGCCATACTAAAAGCTCCTACGAGCAGTACTTC. The V and J genes are TRBV27 and TRBJ2-7; D not certain. The length of the CDR3 is 11 residues. CDR1 and CDR2 from the germline V gene are MNHEY and SMNVEV (reference sequence).

This clonotype has a handful of counts. The chain carries TRBV28 and TRBJ1-1; possible D gene TRBD1, 6 bases. CDR3 length: 13 amino acids. V lost 9 bases, J lost 7 bases, and 18 bases lay in between. From germline, CDR1 is MDHEN and CDR2 SYDVKM. Here the CDR3 DNA reads TGTGCCAGTCTACACCGGGACACCAATGAAGCTTTCTTT. Translating it yields CASLHRDTNEAFF.

There are a few counts of this clonotype. The rearrangement uses TRBV3-1 and TRBJ2-1; 10 nucleotides match TRBD2. The CDR3 extends over 16 amino acids. V dropped 2 bases and J dropped 9; count of bases not matched to a gene: 10. The germline V gene has CDR1 LGHDT and CDR2 YNNKEL (reference sequence). For the CDR3, the DNA is TGTGCCAGCAGCCAACTTATACTAGCGGGGAATGGTGAGCAGTTCTTC. Its translation: CASSQLILAGNGEQFF.

The chain recombines TRBV29-1 with TRBJ2-1, with D unresolved. There are 10 residues in the CDR3. Germline V gives CDR1 SQVTM, CDR2 ANQGSEA. Trimming left V 3 bases short and J 9 bases short, with 6 bases between. The CDR3 spells CSVDRGEQFF. The DNA for the CDR3 is TGCAGCGTTGATCGCGGTGAGCAGTTCTTC.

This clonotype showed up many times. V is TRBV6-1 and J is TRBJ2-3; 7 bases are shared with TRBD2. Germline CDR1 reads MNHNS; CDR2 reads SASEGT. The CDR3 length is 15 residues. V gave up 3 bases and J gave up 0 bases; unmatched junction bases: 3. For the CDR3, the DNA is TGTGCCAGCAGTGAGCTAGCGGTGAGCACAGATACGCAGTATTTT. It encodes CASSELAVSTDTQYF.

The rearrangement links TRBV28 to TRBJ2-2; D gene ambiguous. Germline values: CDR1 MDHEN, CDR2 SYDVKM. V was pared by 3 bases and J by 14 bases, with 10 bases between. The CDR3 is 11 residues long. The CDR3 coding sequence is TGTGCCAGCAGTTTGGGCGTTCAACTGTTTTTT. It encodes CASSLGVQLFF.

The chain uses TRBV12-3 or TRBV12-4 and TRBJ1-1; maybe TRBD1 (5 bases). The length of the CDR3 is 12 residues. The ends were cut back, 1 base at V and 11 bases at J, with 11 bases in the middle. The chain's CDR3 is CASSLDGGKAFF. CDR3 nucleotides: TGTGCCAGCAGTTTAGACGGGGGGAAGGCTTTCTTT.

The chain couples TRBV20-1 to TRBJ1-1; D gene uncertain. Germline loops: CDR1 DFQATT, CDR2 SNEGSKA (reference sequence). The length of the CDR3 is 13 residues. V lost 3 bases, J lost 1 base, and 9 bases lay in between. CDR3 in amino acids: CSASSQSNTEAFF. The CDR3 nucleotides are TGCAGTGCTAGTTCCCAGTCGAACACTGAAGCTTTCTTT.

There are many counts of this clonotype. The missing conserved phenylalanine or tryptophan at the end of this CDR3 makes a read error likely. No DNA is shown, since the ends of the CDR3 on it are uncertain; the CDR3 is the one TCRdb lists. The rearrangement joins TRBV2 to TRBJ1-2; no DNA check was done on the table's D call, TRBD1. The germline V gene encodes CDR1 SNHLY and CDR2 FYNNEI. The CDR3 is 12 residues long, counting both termini. CDR3: CASSEDTDRVKI.

This clonotype was seen repeatedly, ten times or more. CDR3 DNA: TGTGCCAGCAGCTGGGGGAGTCTGCCGATTAATGAGCAGTTCTTC. As protein: CASSWGSLPINEQFF. The V and J genes are TRBV5-4 and TRBJ2-1; D may correspond to TRBD1 or TRBD2 (5 bases each). The CDR3 runs 15 residues. Germline V gene data show CDR1 as SGHNT and CDR2 as YYREEE (reference sequence). V was shortened by 3 bases and J by 7 bases, with 17 bases between the two germline ends.

This clonotype was counted only a few times. The chain has TRBV11-2 and TRBJ1-6; no reliable D call. The V gene lost 2 bases and the J gene lost 7 bases, with 6 bases spanning the gap. The length of the CDR3 is 13 residues. Germline values: CDR1 SGHAT, CDR2 FQNNGV. In DNA, the CDR3 is TGTGCCAGCAGCTTATATGAAAATTCACCCCTCCACTTT. It translates to CASSLYENSPLHF.

CDR3 DNA sequence: TGTGCCAGCACCGACCCCTTCGTGATAGCGGGAGACCCCCGCCCAACTGGGGCCAACGTCCTGACTTTC. Translated: CASTDPFVIAGDPRPTGANVLTF. This chain uses TRBV6-6 with TRBJ2-6; TRBD2 matches 9 bases. CDR1 is MNHNY and CDR2 is SVGAGI in the germline V gene (reference sequence). The CDR3 has 23 amino acids. The trim removed 7 bases at V and 2 bases at J, leaving 27 bases unmatched.

Only a few counts were recorded for this clonotype. J is TRBJ2-1 and V is TRBV7-9; unclear D gene. CDR1 SEHNR and CDR2 FQNEAQ come from the germline V gene (reference sequence). The CDR3 is made up of 13 amino acids. V was clipped by 5 bases and J by 4 bases, with 9 bases between them. CDR3 loop: CASSKGLYNEQFF. The CDR3 DNA reads as TGTGCCAGCAGCAAGGGCCTTTACAATGAGCAGTTCTTC. Variable domain in full (rest from reference TRBV7-9 and TRBJ2-1): DTGVSQNPRHKITKRGQNVTFRCDPISEHNRLYWYRQTLGQGPEFLTYFQNEAQLEKSRLLSDRFSAERPKGSFSTLEIQRTEQGDSAMYLCASSKGLYNEQFFGPGTRLTVL.

The chain recombines TRBV11-2 with TRBJ2-5; 9 bases agree with TRBD1. The V segment lost 5 bases and the J segment 5 bases; nucleotides outside the gene matches: 6. CDR1 is SGHAT, CDR2 FQNNGV, per germline. The CDR3 has 14 amino acids. This CDR3 reads CASSRTGGMETQYF. For the CDR3, the DNA is TGTGCCAGCAGCCGTACAGGGGGCATGGAGACCCAGTACTTC.

The genes are TRBV9 and TRBJ2-5, with D unclear. Looked up from germline, CDR1 is SGDLS and CDR2 is YYNGEE. CDR3 length: 14 amino acids. V was trimmed by 0 bases and J by 5 bases, leaving 11 bases between them. Here the CDR3 reads CASSVAPSGETQYF. In nucleotides, the CDR3 is TGTGCCAGCAGCGTAGCTCCCTCCGGGGAGACCCAGTACTTC.

This clonotype was counted many times. CDR3 loop: CATNGLQPGQGKYGYTF. The DNA for the CDR3 is TGTGCCACTAACGGGCTCCAACCGGGACAGGGAAAATATGGCTACACCTTC. The rearrangement links TRBV12-3 or TRBV12-4 to TRBJ1-2; 9 bases line up with TRBD1. J gave up 5 bases and V 10 bases, and 20 bases lay outside the gene matches. This CDR3 has 17 amino acids.

This clonotype was seen ten or more times. The V call is TRBV10-2, the J call TRBJ2-2; TRBD2 matches 8 bases. CDR3 length equals 12 residues. The V gene's germline CDR1 is WSHSY and CDR2 SAAADI. V shed 10 bases and J 9 bases; nucleotides not matched to a gene: 7. CDR3 nucleotides: TGCGCCATCTCTTCTAGCGGGTGGGAGCTGTTTTTT. Translation gives CAISSSGWELFF.

Only a few counts were recorded for this clonotype. This rearrangement joins TRBV7-6 to TRBJ2-1, with D unclear. V was pared by 8 bases and J by 10 bases, with 9 bases between. Germline loops: CDR1 SGHVS, CDR2 FNYEAQ. The CDR3 runs 10 residues. CDR3 sequence reads: CASFFIEQFF. CDR3 nucleotides: TGTGCCAGCTTCTTTATCGAGCAGTTCTTC.

This clonotype was found a few times. The chain employs TRBV2 and TRBJ2-7, with 11 bases aligning to TRBD1. The V and J ends lost 4 bases and 3 bases, in that order; junction bases with no gene match: 5. CDR3 length equals 15 residues. CDR1 SNHLY and CDR2 FYNNEI come from the germline V gene. The CDR3 here is CASSGRTGGDYEQYF. CDR3 bases: TGTGCCAGCAGTGGTCGGACAGGGGGCGACTACGAGCAGTACTTC.

In this sample, this clonotype turned up a few times. The chain links TRBV7-8 to TRBJ1-3, with D possibly matching TRBD1 (5 bases). Germline V CDR1 and CDR2: SGHVS, FQNEAQ. This CDR3 spans 14 amino acids. V lost 1 base and J lost 2, with 6 bases in between. The CDR3: CASSLGGAGNTIYF. For the CDR3, the DNA is TGTGCCAGCAGCTTAGGAGGGGCTGGAAACACCATATATTTT.

This clonotype has a count of ten or more. The chain links TRBV25-1 to TRBJ2-3; 13 bases align to TRBD2. Trimming removed 3 bases from V and 4 bases from J; junction bases left unmatched: 19. The CDR3 is 21 amino acids. In germline, CDR1 is MGHDK, CDR2 SYGVNS. The DNA for the CDR3 is TGTGCCAGCAGTGACCTTCCCGGACTAGCGGGAGTTCCTGGGTCGGCAGATACGCAGTATTTT. Translation gives CASSDLPGLAGVPGSADTQYF.

This clonotype was seen a handful of times. The V gene is TRBV11-1, the J gene TRBJ2-7; D is ambiguous. V lost 7 bases and J lost 3, with 16 bases in between. The CDR3 covers 14 residues. In germline, CDR1 is SGHAT, CDR2 FQDESV (reference sequence). CDR3 coding DNA: TGTGCCAGCACCCCCCGGCAGTCTCGCTACGAGCAGTACTTC. It yields the protein CASTPRQSRYEQYF.

This sequence joins TRBV29-1 and TRBJ2-3; D tentatively fits TRBD1 or TRBD2 (6 bases each). The V gene lost 2 bases and the J gene lost 7 bases, with 19 bases spanning the gap. Germline V gene lookup returns CDR1 SQVTM and CDR2 ANQGSEA. This CDR3 is built from 15 residues. The CDR3 sequence: CSVEQWGAMGYTQYF. CDR3 sequence (DNA): TGCAGCGTTGAACAGTGGGGGGCCATGGGATATACGCAGTATTTT.

This chain joins TRBV9 and TRBJ1-1; maybe TRBD1 (6 bases). Germline loops: CDR1 SGDLS, CDR2 YYNGEE. The CDR3 is made up of 13 amino acids. V lost 3 bases, J lost 0 bases, and 6 bases lay in between. The CDR3 reads CASSGQVNTEAFF. As DNA, the CDR3 is TGTGCCAGCAGCGGACAGGTGAACACTGAAGCTTTCTTT.

This clonotype was seen many times. J is TRBJ1-5 and V is TRBV4-1; the match to TRBD1 covers 7 bases. Trimming removed 2 bases from V and 6 bases from J; junction bases left unmatched: 1. The CDR3 extends over 13 amino acids. Per the germline V gene, CDR1 is MGHRA and CDR2 is YSYEKL. The CDR3 coding sequence is TGCGCCAGCAGCCAAAGACAGGGTCAGCCCCAGCATTTT. As protein: CASSQRQGQPQHF.

The sample holds many counts of this clonotype. V and J are TRBV29-1 and TRBJ2-1; 7 bases match TRBD2. The germline V gene has CDR1 SQVTM and CDR2 ANQGSEA. This CDR3 is built from 15 residues. J was trimmed by 4 bases and V by 6 bases; bases with no gene match: 12. The CDR3 nucleotides are TGCAGCGTAGACACTCTGCGGGAGACATACAATGAGCAGTTCTTC. This translates into CSVDTLRETYNEQFF.

The chain has TRBV5-1 and TRBJ2-1; TRBD2 matches at 8 bases. The V segment lost 0 bases and the J segment 5 bases; nucleotides outside the gene matches: 7. The CDR3 is 16 residues long. Germline V CDR1 and CDR2: SGHRS, YFSETQ. The chain's CDR3 is CASSLVASGRDNEQFF. The CDR3 nucleotides are TGCGCCAGCAGCTTGGTGGCTAGCGGGCGGGACAATGAGCAGTTCTTC.

Comments on this clonotype: The junction and the germline gene differ at one end; a read error may be behind it. This sequence joins TRBV16 and TRBJ2-7; D remains ambiguous. This CDR3 has 13 amino acids. Germline assignment: CDR1 KGHSY and CDR2 FQNENV. The CDR3 spells CASNQASLGQQYF. The CDR3 coding sequence is TGTGCCAGCAACCAAGCCAGCCTTGGACAGCAGTACTTC.

The chain couples TRBV20-1 to TRBJ1-1; D is possibly TRBD1 (6 bases). Germline CDR1 is DFQATT and CDR2 is SNEGSKA (reference sequence). V dropped 3 bases and J dropped 7 bases, with 12 bases sitting between them. This CDR3 region has 12 residues. The CDR3 nucleotides read TGCAGTGCTAGTCGGACAGTGCGTGAAGCTTTCTTT. This encodes CSASRTVREAFF.